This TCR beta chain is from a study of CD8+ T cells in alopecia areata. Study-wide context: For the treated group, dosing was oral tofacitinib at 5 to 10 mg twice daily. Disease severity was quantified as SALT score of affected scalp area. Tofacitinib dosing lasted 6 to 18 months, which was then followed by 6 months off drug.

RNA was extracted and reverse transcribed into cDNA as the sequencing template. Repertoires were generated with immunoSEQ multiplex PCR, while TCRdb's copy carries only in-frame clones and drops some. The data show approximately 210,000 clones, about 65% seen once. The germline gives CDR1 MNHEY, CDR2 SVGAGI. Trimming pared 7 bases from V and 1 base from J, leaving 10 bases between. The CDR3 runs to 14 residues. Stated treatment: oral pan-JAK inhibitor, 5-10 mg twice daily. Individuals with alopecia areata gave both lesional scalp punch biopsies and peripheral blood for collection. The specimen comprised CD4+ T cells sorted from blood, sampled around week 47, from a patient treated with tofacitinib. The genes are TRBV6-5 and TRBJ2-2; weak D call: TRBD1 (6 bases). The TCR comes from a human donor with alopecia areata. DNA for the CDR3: TGTGCCAGCACACAACAGGGGAACACCGGGGAGCTGTTTTTT. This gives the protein CASTQQGNTGELFF.